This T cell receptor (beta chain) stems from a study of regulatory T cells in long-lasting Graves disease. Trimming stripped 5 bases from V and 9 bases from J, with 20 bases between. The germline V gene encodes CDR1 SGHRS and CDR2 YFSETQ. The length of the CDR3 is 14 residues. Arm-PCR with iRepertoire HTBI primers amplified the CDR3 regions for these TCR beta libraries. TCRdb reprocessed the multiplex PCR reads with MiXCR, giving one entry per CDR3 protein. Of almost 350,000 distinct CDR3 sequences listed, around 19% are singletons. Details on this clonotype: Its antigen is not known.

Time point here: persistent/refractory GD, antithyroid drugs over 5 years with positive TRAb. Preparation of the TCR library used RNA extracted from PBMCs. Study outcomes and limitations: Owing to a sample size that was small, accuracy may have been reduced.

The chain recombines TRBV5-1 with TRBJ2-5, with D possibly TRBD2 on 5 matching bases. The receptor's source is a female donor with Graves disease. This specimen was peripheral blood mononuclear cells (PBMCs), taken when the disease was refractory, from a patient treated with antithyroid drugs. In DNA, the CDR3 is TGCGCCAGCAGTCAAACTAGTCGACCGAGTGCCCAGTACTTC. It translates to CASSQTSRPSAQYF.